This T cell receptor beta chain emerged from a study of blood T cell repertoires in COVID-19. About the research overall: Italy, Spain and the United States were the sources of the convalescent and acute COVID-19 samples. T cells, B-cell-depleted T cells, or PBMCs supplied cDNA or gDNA.

The sample holds one count of this clone. Enrolled during active infection, Seattle patients were then followed longitudinally. V lost 11 bases and J lost 0, with 11 bases in between. The CDR3 is 14 residues long. Germline V gene data show CDR1 as MNHEY and CDR2 as SVGAGI. Authors' analysis steps: Reference gene primer amplification yielded estimated nucleated cell counts. Clones were read by immunoSEQ multiplex PCR, and TCRdb kept only the in-frame ones, dropping some. From that table come the V and J calls and clone size; the DNA was used to work out D and trimming. The sample carries about 350,000 clones, approximately 91% recorded once.

This receptor was identified in a woman in her 70s with COVID-19, enrolled during active disease. The material sequenced was peripheral blood. This sequence joins TRBV6-5 and TRBJ1-6, with a tentative D call TRBD1 (6 bases). The CDR3 here is CAGAQGSYNSPLHF. In nucleotides, the CDR3 is TGTGCCGGCGCACAGGGCTCCTATAATTCACCCCTCCACTTT.